The rows below give T cell receptor beta chains drawn from one sample of a study of Ad26.COV2.S vaccination and SARS-CoV-2 variants. Method: immunoSEQ multiplex PCR; TCRdb's copy keeps in-frame clones and lacks some. Seen here are 380,000 or so clones, roughly 89% observed once, and the top ten hold around 4.5%. The sequenced sample was peripheral blood, obtained in a trial of Ad26.COV2.S vaccine versus placebo. These TCRs come from a person between 18 and 60 years old who received the Ad26.COV2.S COVID-19 vaccine or a placebo. CDR3s include the opening cysteine and the closing phenylalanine or tryptophan. A D gene is named only where the DNA matches it firmly. Some rows mark clone size as missing; the rest say once, few, many or name a class of expanded clone.

TRBJ1-1	NA	NA	TRBV2	CATTTGRLDTEAFF	TGTGCCACCACCACAGGGAGACTGGACACTGAAGCTTTCTTT
TRBJ2-7	NA	NA	TRBV11-1	CASSLRAPYEQYF	TGTGCCAGCAGCTTAAGGGCCCCCTACGAGCAGTACTTC
TRBJ2-7	NA	NA	TRBV7-2	CASSYRRGHYEQYF	TGTGCCAGCAGCTACCGCCGGGGCCACTACGAGCAGTACTTC
TRBJ2-7	NA	NA	TRBV5-1	CASSRSSIDSVLNYEQYF	TGCGCCAGCAGCCGCTCCTCAATAGACAGTGTTTTGAACTACGAGCAGTACTTC
TRBJ2-1	TRBD2	NA	TRBV6-2/TRBV6-3	CASSYPDSIAGGFYNEQFF	TGTGCCAGCAGTTACCCCGACTCGATAGCGGGGGGCTTTTACAATGAGCAGTTCTTC
TRBJ1-6	NA	NA	TRBV2	CASSGRQASSYNSPLHF	TGTGCCAGCAGTGGAAGACAGGCGAGCTCCTATAATTCACCCCTCCACTTT
TRBJ2-3	TRBD2	NA	TRBV14	CASSLGLAGWSDTQYF	TGTGCCAGCAGCCTGGGACTAGCGGGATGGTCAGATACGCAGTATTTT
TRBJ2-3	NA	NA	TRBV27	CASSLSGLTDTQYF	TGTGCCAGCAGTTTATCTGGACTAACAGATACGCAGTATTTT
TRBJ2-2	TRBD2	NA	TRBV7-9	CASRPTSGSRAGELFF	TGTGCCAGCAGACCCACTAGCGGGAGTAGGGCCGGGGAGCTGTTTTTT
TRBJ2-2	NA	NA	TRBV6-4	CASSDSGEGRELFF	TGTGCCAGCAGTGACTCCGGCGAAGGAAGGGAGCTGTTTTTT
TRBJ1-4	NA	NA	TRBV6-2/TRBV6-3	CASSYVRQVGEKLFF	TGTGCCAGCAGTTACGTGCGCCAGGTCGGTGAAAAACTGTTTTTT
TRBJ1-4	TRBD1	once	TRBV11-2	CASSLDRASNEKLFF	TGTGCCAGCAGTTTAGACAGGGCGTCTAATGAAAAACTGTTTTTT
TRBJ2-7	NA	few	TRBV5-4	CASSLGLNEQYF	TGTGCCAGCAGCTTGGGACTTAACGAGCAGTACTTC
TRBJ1-1	NA	NA	TRBV4-1	CASSQDVPGNTEAFF	TGCGCCAGCAGCCAAGATGTGCCAGGAAACACTGAAGCTTTCTTT
TRBJ2-6	NA	NA	TRBV5-1	CASSLEGSSGANVLTF	TGCGCCAGCAGCTTGGAAGGAAGCTCTGGGGCCAACGTCCTGACTTTC
TRBJ1-1	NA	NA	TRBV6-4	CASSVGAPGLTEAFF	TGTGCCAGCAGCGTCGGGGCTCCCGGTCTCACTGAAGCTTTCTTT
TRBJ2-6	NA	NA	TRBV5-4	CASSLEGRVGANVLTF	TGTGCCAGCAGCTTGGAGGGCAGGGTTGGGGCCAACGTCCTGACTTTC
TRBJ1-5	NA	NA	TRBV27	CASSFGGGFNQPQHF	TGTGCCAGCAGTTTCGGAGGTGGGTTCAATCAGCCCCAGCATTTT